A single sample is the source of the 15 T cell receptor beta chains below, sequenced in a study of identical twins. TCRdb reprocessed the 5' RACE reads with MiXCR, giving one entry per CDR3 protein. Of 200,000 to 300,000 distinct CDR3 sequences detected, 7% appear once; the ten largest clones hold roughly 3.4%. These data were also reused for a study on yellow fever vaccine responses in identical twins.

The specimen sequenced was memory (CD45RO+) T cells sorted from blood. These receptors were obtained from a woman between 18 and 29 years old in good health.

The sample holds a few counts of this clonotype. V is TRBV2 and J is TRBJ2-6; 12 nucleotides line up with TRBD1. The CDR3 loop spans 17 amino acids. The V gene end was trimmed by 6 bases and the J gene end by 2 bases; junction bases not matched to a gene: 5. The germline gives CDR1 SNHLY, CDR2 FYNNEI. The CDR3 coding sequence is TGTGCCAGCAGACCGGGACAGGGGGCTCCTGGGGCCAACGTCCTGACTTTC. This codes for CASRPGQGAPGANVLTF.

This chain links TRBV5-6 with TRBJ2-7; maybe TRBD2 (5 bases). This CDR3 comprises 12 residues. Germline V gene sequence: CDR1 SGHDT, CDR2 YYEEEE. The V end was cut by 5 bases, the J end by 4 bases, with 10 bases between. This CDR3 is CASRKSGYEQYV. CDR3 nucleotide sequence: TGTGCCAGCAGGAAAAGCGGTTACGAGCAGTACGTC.

The CDR3 DNA reads TGCGCCAGCAGCCCAGGGACAGTCGAGACCCAGTACTTC. This gives the protein CASSPGTVETQYF. V is TRBV5-1 and J is TRBJ2-5, with 7 bases matching TRBD1. This CDR3 region has 13 residues. From germline, CDR1 is SGHRS and CDR2 YFSETQ. V dropped 4 bases and J dropped 5; count of bases not matched to a gene: 5.

This clonotype was counted a few times. The rearrangement uses TRBV20-1 and TRBJ2-6, with D possibly being TRBD1 (5 bases). Germline-derived CDR1 and CDR2 are DFQATT and SNEGSKA (reference sequence). The V end was cut by 2 bases, the J end by 7 bases, with 15 bases between. CDR3 size: 15 residues. The CDR3 DNA reads as TGCAGTGCTAGACGTGGGGCCGGCCACGCCAACGTCCTGACTTTC. Translation gives CSARRGAGHANVLTF.

The chain links TRBV6-2 or TRBV6-3 to TRBJ2-1, with D possibly matching TRBD1 (6 bases). CDR3 size: 14 residues. Germline V gene lookup returns CDR1 MNHEY and CDR2 SVGEGT. Trimming took 2 bases from V and 10 from J, leaving 15 bases between them. The DNA for the CDR3 is TGTGCCAGCAGTTACGAAGTGCAGGGGAACGAGCAGTTCTTC. Protein: CASSYEVQGNEQFF.

The CDR3 is CASSFWQGAIGELFF. In DNA form, the CDR3 reads TGTGCCAGCAGTTTCTGGCAGGGGGCGATCGGGGAGCTGTTTTTT. The chain couples TRBV28 to TRBJ2-2; 8 nucleotides match TRBD1. Looked up from germline, CDR1 is MDHEN and CDR2 is SYDVKM. This CDR3 is built from 15 residues. Germline trimming cut 3 bases from V and 7 bases from J; bases unmatched to any gene: 7.

This clonotype showed up many times. The chain links TRBV20-1 to TRBJ1-1; no clear D gene. Germline V gene sequence: CDR1 DFQATT, CDR2 SNEGSKA (reference sequence). The CDR3 is made up of 13 amino acids. V was cut by 7 bases and J by 3 bases, with 15 bases left in between. CDR3: CSGLSWADTEAFF. DNA for the CDR3: TGCAGTGGATTAAGTTGGGCGGACACTGAAGCTTTCTTT.

The genes are TRBV24-1 and TRBJ2-1, with D unresolved. V lost 0 bases, J lost 7 bases, and 12 bases lay in between. CDR3 size: 15 residues. Germline V gene data show CDR1 as KGHDR and CDR2 as SFDVKD. The CDR3: CATSDLTASRNEQFF. In DNA, the CDR3 is TGTGCCACCAGTGATTTGACAGCCTCCAGGAATGAGCAGTTCTTC.

This chain connects TRBV5-1 to TRBJ1-4, with a tentative D call TRBD1 (6 bases). The ends were cut back, 4 bases at V and 6 bases at J, with 13 bases in the middle. Germline V gene lookup returns CDR1 SGHRS and CDR2 YFSETQ. This CDR3 spans 14 amino acids. CDR3 in DNA: TGCGCCAGCAGCAAAGGGACACTGGATGAAAAACTGTTTTTT. This codes for CASSKGTLDEKLFF.

The chain links TRBV14 to TRBJ2-7; 8 bases map to TRBD2. V lost 1 base, J lost 5 bases, and 13 bases stayed unmatched. This CDR3 comprises 17 residues. From germline, CDR1 is SGHDN and CDR2 FVKESK. The CDR3 sequence: CASSQVSTSERHNEQYV. The CDR3 coding sequence is TGTGCCAGCAGCCAAGTATCGACTAGCGAGCGGCATAACGAGCAGTACGTC.

At least ten counts were recorded for this clonotype. The DNA for the CDR3 is TGTGCCAGCAGTCCAGCGGACAGTGCAACTAATGAAAAACTGTTTTTT. Its translation is CASSPADSATNEKLFF. V gene TRBV6-1 combines with J gene TRBJ1-4; maybe TRBD1 (6 bases). Germline CDR1 and CDR2: MNHNS and SASEGT. The CDR3 is 16 residues long. Deletions cut 5 bases from V and 0 bases from J, with 13 bases between.

This clonotype was recorded a few times. The chain joins TRBV5-4 to TRBJ2-1; D call uncertain. The CDR3 runs to 12 residues. The germline V gene has CDR1 SGHNT and CDR2 YYREEE (reference sequence). V dropped 1 base and J dropped 5 bases, with 4 bases sitting between them. The CDR3 region is CASSLPDNEQFF. The CDR3 bases are TGTGCCAGCAGCTTGCCGGACAATGAGCAGTTCTTC. Full variable domain (remainder filled in from reference TRBV5-4 and TRBJ2-1): ETGVTQSPTHLIKTRGQQVTLRCSSQSGHNTVSWYQQALGQGPQFIFQYYREEENGRGNFPPRFSGLQFPNYSSELNVNALELDDSALYLCASSLPDNEQFFGPGTRLTVL.

This clonotype was observed a handful of times. The chain recombines TRBV6-2 or TRBV6-3 with TRBJ2-7; 12 nucleotides agree with TRBD2. CDR1 and CDR2 from the germline V gene are MNHEY and SVGEGT. CDR3 length equals 13 residues. J lost 5 bases, V lost 7 bases, and 3 bases had no gene match. Here the CDR3 DNA reads TGTGCCAGCACCCTAGCGGGAGGGGACGAGCAGTACTTC. As protein: CASTLAGGDEQYF.

This chain joins TRBV4-1 and TRBJ2-3; TRBD2 matches 13 bases. Germline CDR1 MGHRA, CDR2 YSYEKL. The CDR3 has 16 residues. V shed 7 bases and J 0 bases; nucleotides not matched to a gene: 4. The CDR3 reads CASMGLAGRSTDTQYF. CDR3 DNA: TGCGCCAGCATGGGACTAGCGGGGAGGAGCACAGATACGCAGTATTTT.

The V call is TRBV5-1, the J call TRBJ1-4, with TRBD1 as a possible D gene (5 bases). This CDR3 contains 14 residues. In germline, CDR1 is SGHRS, CDR2 YFSETQ. Trimming took 2 bases from V and 12 from J, leaving 17 bases between them. CDR3 sequence: CASSFQRDGTELFF. CDR3 bases: TGCGCCAGCAGCTTTCAACGAGACGGGACGGAACTGTTTTTT.